This T cell receptor (beta chain) was captured by sequencing in a study of blood T cell repertoires in COVID-19. Trimming left V 2 bases short and J 0 bases short, with 17 bases between. The CDR3 is made up of 17 amino acids. Germline CDR1 reads SGDLS; CDR2 reads YYNGEE. Using immunoSEQ multiplex PCR, the repertoire was profiled, and TCRdb retains in-frame clones only, with some absent. The sample has 16,000 or so clones; around 86% are singletons. This clonotype was sampled from a human donor in a cohort sampled during active COVID-19. Specimen: peripheral blood. V and J are TRBV9 and TRBJ1-1; the D is unclear. The CDR3, as DNA: TGTGCCAGCAGCGTTGGTAACAGCGAGGAGGTGAACACTGAAGCTTTCTTT. This encodes CASSVGNSEEVNTEAFF.